These 8 T cell receptor beta chains were all obtained from the same sample, sequenced in a study of metastatic and nonmetastatic thyroid tumors. Thyroid surgery was performed in patients who had received no treatment beforehand. From the PCR reads, TCRdb re-called clones with MiXCR. Of over 7,000 clones listed, 14% to 15% are singletons. Sequenced sample: blood. These receptors were obtained from a female donor with papillary thyroid cancer or a benign thyroid nodule (not recorded which). Some clones in this sample may be carry-over from other donors' samples.

Details on this clone: A much larger clone lies a single base off, so this may be a read error. The sample has other DNA sequences that encode this CDR3 too. This chain uses TRBV7-9 with TRBJ2-2; 9 bases line up with TRBD2. Per germline, CDR1 SEHNR and CDR2 FQNEAQ (reference sequence). This CDR3 has 15 amino acids. The CDR3 sequence is CASRPGTSFTGELFF. The CDR3 coding sequence is TGTGCCAGCAGACCCGGGACTAGCTTCACCGGGGAGCTGTTCTTT.

Note on this clone: This CDR3 fails to terminate in the conserved phenylalanine or tryptophan, so it likely reflects a read error. The J gene is TRBJ2-7, the V gene TRBV5-1; D perhaps matches TRBD1 (6 bases). Germline CDR1 is SGHRS and CDR2 is YFSETQ. Trimming removed 5 bases at V and 2 bases at J, with 23 bases between. This CDR3 has 17 residues. This CDR3 is CASRLRTDPKTTYEQYL. CDR3 coding DNA: TGCGCCAGCAGATTGCGGACAGACCCTAAGACGACCTACGAGCAGTACTTA.

This clone is labeled medium-sized (0.01 to 0.1%). The V call is TRBV6-2 or TRBV6-3, the J call TRBJ2-1, with TRBD2 matching 10 bases. Looked up from germline, CDR1 is MNHEY and CDR2 is SVGEGT. The CDR3 sequence is 15 residues long. V gave up 6 bases and J gave up 7 bases; unmatched junction bases: 9. The CDR3 reads CASSPSGGAGNEQFF. CDR3 nucleotides: TGTGCCAGCAGCCCCAGCGGGGGGGCAGGAAATGAGCAGTTCTTC.

This chain uses TRBV19 with TRBJ2-7; perhaps D is TRBD1 or TRBD2 (5 bases each). The CDR3 length is 16 residues. V was clipped by 6 bases and J by 0 bases, with 18 bases between them. CDR1 is LNHDA and CDR2 is SQIVND in the germline V gene (reference sequence). CDR3 coding DNA: TGTGCCAGTAGCCCCAAGGGACGGGCCAACTCCTACGAGCAGTACTTC. It encodes CASSPKGRANSYEQYF.

This clone was detected many times. The chain is built from TRBV3-1 and TRBJ1-4; 7 bases are a match to TRBD1. The CDR3 covers 14 residues. CDR1 and CDR2 (germline): LGHDT, YNNKEL (reference sequence). With V trimmed by 4 bases and J by 1 base, 0 bases remained unmatched. As DNA, the CDR3 is TGTGCCAGCAGCCGGACAGGAACTAATGAAAAACTGTTTTTT. It yields the protein CASSRTGTNEKLFF.

This clone has a handful of counts. A junction end diverges from the germline sequence, so it may reflect a read error. This chain uses TRBV6-1 with TRBJ2-7, with D unclear. Germline-derived CDR1 and CDR2 are MNHNS and SASEGT. This CDR3 is 15 amino acids long. CDR3 amino acids: CASGEGSSVLGEQYF. DNA for the CDR3: TGTGCCAGCGGTGAAGGCTCCTCCGTTCTGGGCGAGCAGTACTTC.

By proportion, this clone is medium-sized. V usage is TRBV20-1 and J usage is TRBJ2-3; D gene unclear. The CDR3 runs 15 residues. V shed 0 bases and J shed 3 bases, with 13 bases lying between them. CDR1 DFQATT and CDR2 SNEGSKA come from the germline V gene (reference sequence). CDR3 region: CSARDPLRITDTQYF. CDR3 DNA sequence: TGCAGTGCTAGAGATCCTCTTAGGATTACAGATACGCAGTATTTT.

The chain recombines TRBV28 with TRBJ2-1; weak D call: TRBD2 (5 bases). The CDR3 loop spans 16 amino acids. V lost 4 bases and J 8 bases, leaving 21 bases between the germline ends. Germline CDR1 reads MDHEN; CDR2 reads SYDVKM. The CDR3 nucleotides read TGTGCCAGCAGTTCCCCAAGCGGAGCACGGGGTGATGAGCAGTTCTTC. This encodes CASSSPSGARGDEQFF.